This T cell receptor (beta chain) was obtained from a study of T cell changes during pregnancy in multiple sclerosis. Trimming took 6 bases from V and 5 from J; bases not matched to a gene: 15. This CDR3 is built from 19 residues. CDR1 is SGHVT, CDR2 SQSDAQ, per germline. The repertoire was sequenced with immunoSEQ multiplex PCR; TCRdb's copy has only in-frame clones and lacks some. The table includes 58,000 or so clones, around 85% detected once. The J gene is TRBJ2-5, the V gene TRBV7-4, with 16 bases identical to TRBD2. The TCR comes from a female donor with multiple sclerosis, enrolled in a pregnancy study. The sequenced sample was CD4+ T cells from peripheral blood mononuclear cells, obtained in the third trimester of pregnancy. This CDR3 is CASRQVPGLAGGPGETQYF. The CDR3 DNA reads as TGTGCCAGCAGACAAGTCCCGGGACTAGCGGGAGGGCCTGGGGAGACCCAGTACTTC.